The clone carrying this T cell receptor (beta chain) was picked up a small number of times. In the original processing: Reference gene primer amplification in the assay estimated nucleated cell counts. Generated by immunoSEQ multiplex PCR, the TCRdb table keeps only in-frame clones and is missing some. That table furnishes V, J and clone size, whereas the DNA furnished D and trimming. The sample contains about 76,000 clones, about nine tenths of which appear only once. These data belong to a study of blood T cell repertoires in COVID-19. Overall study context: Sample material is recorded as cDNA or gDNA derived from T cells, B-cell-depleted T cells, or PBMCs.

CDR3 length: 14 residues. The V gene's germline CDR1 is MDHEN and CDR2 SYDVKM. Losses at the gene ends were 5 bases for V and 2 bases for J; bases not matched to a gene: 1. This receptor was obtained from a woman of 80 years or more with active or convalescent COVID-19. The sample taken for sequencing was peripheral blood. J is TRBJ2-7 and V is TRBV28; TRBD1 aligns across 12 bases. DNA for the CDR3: TGTGCCAGCAGTGGGACAGGGGGCGCCTACGAGCAGTACTTC. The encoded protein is CASSGTGGAYEQYF.